This is a list of T cell receptor beta chains from one sample in a study of OX40 agonist ivuxolimab in advanced cancers. Only in-frame clones appear in the TCRdb table, and some are missing; sequencing was by immunoSEQ multiplex PCR. The sample consists of just under 65,000 clones, 84% of them appearing once. The sequencing here drew on CD4+ or CD8+ T cells sorted from blood, taken in a trial of the OX40 agonist ivuxolimab. The receptors shown here come from an adult with an advanced solid tumor such as melanoma, head and neck, liver or kidney cancer. The CDR3 runs from the conserved cysteine through the conserved F or W. D genes are given only for firm matches. Only part of the rows carry a size: once, few, many, or a class if the clone is expanded.

clone_size	v_call	d_call	j_call	cdr3_aa	cdr3_nt
-	TRBV29-1	TRBD1	TRBJ1-1	CSGTGTDTEAFF	TGCAGCGGAACCGGGACAGACACTGAAGCTTTCTTT
-	TRBV5-6	-	TRBJ1-6	CASSYGRTPIRALHF	TGTGCCAGCAGCTACGGACGCACTCCCATTAGGGCCCTCCACTTT
-	TRBV7-2	-	TRBJ1-5	CASSLGGGGGNQPQHF	TGTGCCAGCAGCTTAGGCGGGGGTGGAGGCAATCAGCCCCAGCATTTT
-	TRBV7-3	TRBD1	TRBJ2-3	CASSPLPGDRGTDTQYF	TGTGCCAGCAGCCCTCTCCCCGGGGACAGGGGCACAGATACGCAGTATTTT
-	TRBV7-6	-	TRBJ2-1	CASSPGYEQFF	TGTGCCAGCAGCCCAGGGTACGAGCAGTTCTTC
-	TRBV4-2	-	TRBJ1-5	CASSQDIGGINQPQHF	TGTGCCAGCAGCCAAGATATAGGGGGAATCAATCAGCCCCAGCATTTT
-	TRBV7-2	-	TRBJ1-1	CASSLEVNTEAFF	TGTGCCAGCAGCCTCGAGGTTAACACTGAAGCTTTCTTT
-	TRBV4-2	-	TRBJ1-1	CASRPGLGFDTEAFF	TGTGCCAGCCGCCCGGGTTTGGGGTTTGACACTGAAGCTTTCTTT
-	TRBV7-6	-	TRBJ2-6	CASSAWGKGANVLTF	TGTGCCAGCAGCGCCTGGGGGAAGGGAGCCAACGTCCTGACTTTC
-	TRBV18	-	TRBJ2-5	CASSPDMGKTQYF	TGTGCCAGCTCACCTGACATGGGAAAGACCCAGTACTTC
-	TRBV6-5	-	TRBJ1-5	CASKGWGNQPQHF	TGTGCCAGCAAAGGCTGGGGCAATCAGCCCCAGCATTTT
once	TRBV27	TRBD1	TRBJ1-1	CASSLLRDRVGTEAFF	TGTGCCAGCAGTTTACTCCGGGACAGGGTTGGCACTGAAGCTTTCTTT
-	TRBV10-3	TRBD1	TRBJ2-7	CASAPVDRGVYEQYF	TGTGCCAGCGCGCCTGTGGACAGGGGAGTTTACGAGCAGTACTTC
-	TRBV27	TRBD1	TRBJ2-7	CASSLSRQGWVCVHEQYF	TGTGCCAGCAGTTTATCGAGACAGGGTTGGGTCTGCGTCCACGAGCAGTACTTC
-	TRBV29-1	-	TRBJ1-5	CSVGWGGDQPQHF	TGCAGCGTGGGGTGGGGGGGTGATCAGCCCCAGCATTTT
-	TRBV30	TRBD2	TRBJ2-3	CAWSVGGGAGDTQYF	TGTGCCTGGAGTGTGGGCGGGGGGGCAGGCGATACGCAGTATTTT
-	TRBV4-2	-	TRBJ1-1	CASRAGTGNTEAFF	TGTGCCAGCAGAGCGGGGACGGGGAACACTGAAGCTTTCTTT
-	TRBV9	TRBD2	TRBJ2-1	CASSLGPSGGNEQFF	TGTGCCAGCAGCCTTGGACCTAGCGGGGGCAATGAGCAGTTCTTC
-	TRBV4-3	-	TRBJ2-3	CASSPDISTDTQYF	TGCGCCAGCAGCCCCGACATCAGCACAGATACGCAGTATTTT
-	TRBV19	TRBD1	TRBJ1-1	CASSGGTGRTEAFF	TGTGCCAGTAGTGGAGGGACAGGGAGGACTGAAGCTTTCTTT
-	TRBV10-3	TRBD2	TRBJ2-3	CAIRGTSGFTDTQYF	TGTGCCATCAGGGGGACTAGCGGTTTCACAGATACGCAGTATTTT
-	TRBV5-1	TRBD2	TRBJ2-7	CASSPGGGRSYEQYF	TGCGCCAGCAGCCCAGGCGGGGGTCGGTCCTACGAGCAGTACTTC
-	TRBV7-9	TRBD1	TRBJ2-3	CASSSHRDRGSTDTQYF	TGTGCCAGCAGCTCACACCGGGACAGGGGCAGCACAGATACGCAGTATTTT